What follows are 23 T cell receptor beta chains derived from one specimen sequenced in a study of cytomegalovirus exposure and HLA in healthy donors. Only in-frame clones appear in the TCRdb table, and some are missing; sequencing was by immunoSEQ multiplex PCR. The sample contains approximately 180,000 clones, 86% of which appear only once. What was sequenced was PBMCs. These receptors were collected from a woman aged 18-30 years in good health and CMV-seronegative.

The chain uses TRBV6-5 and TRBJ1-1; TRBD1 matches 9 bases. The junction had 8 bases not matched to a gene; V was cut back by 8 bases and J by 1 base. Per the germline V gene, CDR1 is MNHEY and CDR2 is SVGAGI. The CDR3 is 15 residues long. CDR3 nucleotides: TGTGCCAGCCGGTACGCGGGACAGGGGAACACTGAAGCTTTCTTT. Residues: CASRYAGQGNTEAFF.

The chain recombines TRBV11-3 with TRBJ2-1; 12 bases line up with TRBD2. This CDR3 is built from 17 residues. Germline CDR1 SGHNT, CDR2 YENEEA. Unmatched junction bases numbered 6, after V lost 5 bases and J lost 1 base. CDR3 in DNA: TGTGCCAGCAGCCGAGGAGGACTAGCGGGATCCTACAATGAGCAGTTCTTC. This translates into CASSRGGLAGSYNEQFF.

The genes are TRBV25-1 and TRBJ2-1, with TRBD2 matching over 16 bases. Losses at the gene ends were 6 bases for V and 7 bases for J; bases not matched to a gene: 9. The CDR3 runs to 17 residues. Germline V lookup: CDR1 MGHDK, CDR2 SYGVNS. The CDR3 DNA is TGTGCCAGCAGCCCGGGACTAGCGGGAGGGCGTAGAAATGAGCAGTTCTTC. It encodes CASSPGLAGGRRNEQFF.

The V gene is TRBV9, the J gene TRBJ2-5, with 10 nucleotides matching TRBD1. J lost 7 bases, V lost 6 bases, and 12 bases had no gene match. The CDR3 consists of 15 residues. Germline V gives CDR1 SGDLS, CDR2 YYNGEE. CDR3 coding DNA: TGTGCCAGCACCCTCGGGGACAGGGGATATGGGACCCAGTACTTC. It is translated as CASTLGDRGYGTQYF.

This sequence joins TRBV5-4 and TRBJ2-7, with a weak D call TRBD2 (6 bases). CDR1 is SGHNT, CDR2 YYREEE, per germline (reference sequence). The CDR3 loop spans 13 amino acids. V was clipped by 3 bases and J by 2 bases, with 9 bases between them. CDR3 sequence reads: CASSSGLAYEQYF. The CDR3 coding sequence is TGTGCCAGCAGCTCGGGACTTGCCTACGAGCAGTACTTC. The full variable domain, its missing parts supplied by reference TRBV5-4 and TRBJ2-7, is ETGVTQSPTHLIKTRGQQVTLRCSSQSGHNTVSWYQQALGQGPQFIFQYYREEENGRGNFPPRFSGLQFPNYSSELNVNALELDDSALYLCASSSGLAYEQYFGPGTRLTVT.

This clone was observed a handful of times. The chain employs TRBV9 and TRBJ2-3, with D uncertain. The CDR3 has 15 amino acids. From germline, CDR1 is SGDLS and CDR2 YYNGEE. V lost 3 bases, J lost 4 bases, and 15 bases lay in between. The CDR3 DNA reads TGTGCCAGCAGCGGACTCCTCCCAAGCCCAGATACGCAGTATTTT. It codes for CASSGLLPSPDTQYF.

This chain uses TRBV7-8 with TRBJ2-1; D is possibly TRBD2 (5 bases). Germline V CDR1 and CDR2: SGHVS, FQNEAQ. V lost 5 bases, J lost 2 bases, and 10 bases lay in between. The CDR3 loop spans 14 amino acids. CDR3 amino acids: CASSPGLTYNEQFF. The CDR3 region has the DNA TGTGCCAGCAGCCCCGGACTGACCTACAATGAGCAGTTCTTC.

The CDR3 sequence: CASGQGDQPQHF. The CDR3 nucleotides are TGTGCCAGCGGACAGGGGGACCAGCCCCAGCATTTT. V gene TRBV9 combines with J gene TRBJ1-5; TRBD1 aligns across 10 bases. CDR1 is SGDLS, CDR2 YYNGEE, per germline. This CDR3 spans 12 amino acids. V trimming: 7 bases; J trimming: 7 bases; junction bases outside the gene matches: 2.

The table lists this clone with many counts. The chain links TRBV6-4 to TRBJ2-1; D is undetermined. Germline assignment: CDR1 MRHNA and CDR2 SNTAGT. The length of the CDR3 is 14 residues. Between the trimmed V and J ends, which lost 6 bases and 7 bases, there was a span of 16 bases. This CDR3 reads CASRKERGGNEQFF. The CDR3 DNA reads as TGTGCCAGCAGAAAGGAGCGAGGTGGGAATGAGCAGTTCTTC.

This chain connects TRBV4-2 to TRBJ2-7; 7 nucleotides match TRBD2. The CDR3 totals 13 residues. Germline loops: CDR1 LGHNA, CDR2 YNFKEQ. V lost 4 bases and J lost 4; bases outside the gene matches: 4. The CDR3 DNA is TGTGCCAGCAGCCGGGACTACCTTTACGAGCAGTACTTC. Translation gives CASSRDYLYEQYF.

This rearrangement joins TRBV18 to TRBJ1-3; a possible D gene is TRBD1 (6 bases). Trimming took 1 base from V and 2 from J, leaving 24 bases between them. The germline CDR1 and CDR2 sequences are KGHSH and LQKENI. This CDR3 comprises 20 residues. The DNA of the CDR3 is TGTGCCAGCTCACCACAGCAGGGGACCCTCGCTGGGGGCCCTGGAAACACCATATATTTT. This sequence encodes CASSPQQGTLAGGPGNTIYF. The whole variable domain, filled in from reference TRBV18 and TRBJ1-3, reads NAGVMQNPRHLVRRRGQEARLRCSPMKGHSHVYWYRQLPEEGLKFMVYLQKENIIDESGMPKERFSAEFPKEGPSILRIQQVVRGDSAAYFCASSPQQGTLAGGPGNTIYFGEGSWLTVV.

In DNA form, the CDR3 reads TGTGCCAGCAGCTTGCCAGGGTCCACTGAAGCTTTCTTT. It encodes CASSLPGSTEAFF. The V and J genes are TRBV5-4 and TRBJ1-1; D is perhaps TRBD1 (5 bases). The V gene's germline CDR1 is SGHNT and CDR2 YYREEE (reference sequence). Trimming stripped 1 base from V and 4 bases from J, with 8 bases between. This CDR3 is built from 13 residues.

The chain couples TRBV4-2 to TRBJ1-6; a weak D match, TRBD1 (5 bases). CDR3 length: 15 residues. CDR1 LGHNA and CDR2 YNFKEQ come from the germline V gene. V lost 5 bases and J lost 12, with 20 bases in between. CDR3: CASSSGTDLLVPLHF. DNA for the CDR3: TGTGCCAGCAGCAGCGGGACGGACCTACTGGTACCCCTCCACTTT.

This clone was counted only a few times. The genes are TRBV19 and TRBJ1-5; TRBD1 matches at 7 bases. V shed 6 bases and J 0 bases; nucleotides not matched to a gene: 8. The CDR3 sequence is 16 residues long. The germline V gene encodes CDR1 LNHDA and CDR2 SQIVND (reference sequence). Here the CDR3 DNA reads TGTGCCAGTAGGCGGGGGGACAGCAATAGCAATCAGCCCCAGCATTTT. This sequence encodes CASRRGDSNSNQPQHF. The variable domain in full, with the rest retrieved from reference TRBV19 and TRBJ1-5, is DGGITQSPKYLFRKEGQNVTLSCEQNLNHDAMYWYRQDPGQGLRLIYYSQIVNDFQKGDIAEGYSVSREKKESFPLTVTSAQKNPTAFYLCASRRGDSNSNQPQHFGDGTRLSIL.

This clone was counted between two and nine times. J is TRBJ2-1 and V is TRBV5-6; D unresolved. This CDR3 spans 14 amino acids. The germline V gene encodes CDR1 SGHDT and CDR2 YYEEEE. V was pared by 0 bases and J by 7 bases, with 11 bases between. CDR3 DNA: TGTGCCAGCAGCTTGGTTGGCCAGTTAAATGAGCAGTTCTTC. Protein sequence: CASSLVGQLNEQFF.

V gene TRBV6-4 combines with J gene TRBJ2-3, with 9 positions matching TRBD2. The CDR3 extends over 16 amino acids. Trimming cost V 3 bases and J 2 bases; bases outside gene matches: 6. CDR1 and CDR2 (germline): MRHNA, SNTAGT. CDR3 coding DNA: TGTGCCAGCAGTGATAATGAGCGGGAGGCCACAGATACGCAGTATTTT. It codes for CASSDNEREATDTQYF.

V usage is TRBV10-1 and J usage is TRBJ2-2; the match to TRBD2 covers 12 bases. The V gene end was trimmed by 2 bases and the J gene end by 2 bases; junction bases not matched to a gene: 6. Germline CDR1 is WNHNN and CDR2 is SYGVQD (reference sequence). This CDR3 region has 18 residues. CDR3 DNA: TGCGCCAGCAGTGAGGGACTAGCGGGAACATCAAACACCGGGGAGCTGTTTTTT. Amino acid sequence: CASSEGLAGTSNTGELFF.

The chain couples TRBV6-4 to TRBJ1-2; 10 nucleotides match TRBD1. The CDR3 covers 17 residues. Germline CDR1 is MRHNA and CDR2 is SNTAGT. The V gene end was trimmed by 5 bases and the J gene end by 4 bases; junction bases not matched to a gene: 13. The CDR3 here is CASSTGTGASAVYGYTF. CDR3 sequence (DNA): TGTGCCAGCAGTACCGGGACAGGGGCCTCCGCGGTCTATGGCTACACCTTC.

The chain carries TRBV30 and TRBJ1-1, with 12 positions matching TRBD1. CDR1 and CDR2 from the germline V gene are GTSNPN and SVGIG (reference sequence). Trimming cost V 0 bases and J 3 bases; bases outside gene matches: 20. The CDR3 runs 21 residues. In DNA, the CDR3 is TGTGCCTGGAGTGTATTTCAGTTCTCTCCGGGACAGGGGGCCCGAGACACTGAAGCTTTCTTT. This translates into CAWSVFQFSPGQGARDTEAFF.

This chain connects TRBV5-1 to TRBJ1-1; 9 bases map to TRBD1. This CDR3 is built from 15 residues. The germline V gene encodes CDR1 SGHRS and CDR2 YFSETQ. V was clipped by 7 bases and J by 2 bases; unmatched bases: 9. DNA of the CDR3: TGCGCCAGCCAGGGACAGGGTCTTCACAACACTGAAGCTTTCTTT. Its protein is CASQGQGLHNTEAFF.

V usage is TRBV15 and J usage is TRBJ2-7; TRBD1 matches at 8 bases. This CDR3 is 13 amino acids long. The V gene's germline CDR1 is LNHNV and CDR2 YYDKDF (reference sequence). V shed 3 bases, J shed 6 bases, and the junction held 4 bases outside the gene matches. This chain's CDR3 is CATSSGRGREQYF. Here the CDR3 DNA reads TGTGCCACCAGCAGCGGCAGGGGGCGCGAGCAGTACTTC.

The chain couples TRBV14 to TRBJ2-7, with TRBD1 matching 8 bases. CDR1 and CDR2 from the germline V gene are SGHDN and FVKESK. The J segment lost 2 bases and the V segment lost 4 bases, leaving 7 bases of the junction unmatched. There are 15 residues in the CDR3. CDR3 nucleotide sequence: TGTGCCAGCAGCCTGGGCAGGGGGCCTCCCTACGAGCAGTACTTC. Translated: CASSLGRGPPYEQYF.

The V call is TRBV27, the J call TRBJ2-7; 8 bases map to TRBD2. This CDR3 is 14 amino acids long. From germline, CDR1 is MNHEY and CDR2 SMNVEV (reference sequence). The V gene end was trimmed by 6 bases and the J gene end by 0 bases; junction bases not matched to a gene: 4. CDR3: CASRIRGGSYEQYF. The CDR3 DNA follows: TGTGCCAGCAGAATTCGGGGGGGCTCCTACGAGCAGTACTTC.